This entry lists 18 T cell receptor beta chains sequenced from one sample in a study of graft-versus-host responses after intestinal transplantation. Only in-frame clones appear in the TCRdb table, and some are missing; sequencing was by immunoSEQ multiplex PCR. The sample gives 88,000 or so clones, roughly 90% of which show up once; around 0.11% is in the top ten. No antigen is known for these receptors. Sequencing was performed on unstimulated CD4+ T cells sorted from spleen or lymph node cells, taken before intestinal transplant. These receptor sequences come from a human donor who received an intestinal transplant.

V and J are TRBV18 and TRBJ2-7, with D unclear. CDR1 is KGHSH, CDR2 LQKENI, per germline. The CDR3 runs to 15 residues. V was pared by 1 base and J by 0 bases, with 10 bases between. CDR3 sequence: CASSPLQATSYEQYF. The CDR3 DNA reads TGTGCCAGCTCACCACTCCAGGCTACCTCCTACGAGCAGTACTTC.

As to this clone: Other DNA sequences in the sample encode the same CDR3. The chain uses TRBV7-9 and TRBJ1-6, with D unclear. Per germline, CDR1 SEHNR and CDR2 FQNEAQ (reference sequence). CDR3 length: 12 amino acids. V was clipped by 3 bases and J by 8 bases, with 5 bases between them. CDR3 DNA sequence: TGTGCCAGCAGCTTGGCCGATTCACCCCTCCACTTT. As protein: CASSLADSPLHF.

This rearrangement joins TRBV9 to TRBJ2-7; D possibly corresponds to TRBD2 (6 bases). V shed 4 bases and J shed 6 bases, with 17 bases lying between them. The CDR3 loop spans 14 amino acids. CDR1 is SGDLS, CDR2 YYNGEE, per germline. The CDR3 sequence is CASSPRDWGGEQYF. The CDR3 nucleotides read TGTGCCAGCAGCCCCCGGGACTGGGGAGGCGAGCAGTACTTC.

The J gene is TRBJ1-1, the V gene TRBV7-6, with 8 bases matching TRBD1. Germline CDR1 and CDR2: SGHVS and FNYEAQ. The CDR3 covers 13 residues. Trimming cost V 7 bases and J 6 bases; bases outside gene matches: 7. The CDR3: CASTRGLEAEAFF. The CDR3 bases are TGTGCCAGCACCAGGGGGCTAGAGGCTGAAGCTTTCTTT.

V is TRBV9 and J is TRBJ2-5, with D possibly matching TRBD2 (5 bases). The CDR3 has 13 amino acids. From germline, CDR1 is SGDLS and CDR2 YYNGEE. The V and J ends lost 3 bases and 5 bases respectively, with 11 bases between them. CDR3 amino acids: CASSGTGVETQYF. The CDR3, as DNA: TGTGCCAGCAGCGGGACTGGGGTCGAGACCCAGTACTTC.

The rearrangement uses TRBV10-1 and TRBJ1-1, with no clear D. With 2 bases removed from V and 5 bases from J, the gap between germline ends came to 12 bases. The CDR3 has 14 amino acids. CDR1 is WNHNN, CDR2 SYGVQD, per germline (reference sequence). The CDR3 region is CASSEPGIGTEAFF. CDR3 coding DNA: TGCGCCAGCAGTGAGCCGGGGATAGGGACTGAAGCTTTCTTT.

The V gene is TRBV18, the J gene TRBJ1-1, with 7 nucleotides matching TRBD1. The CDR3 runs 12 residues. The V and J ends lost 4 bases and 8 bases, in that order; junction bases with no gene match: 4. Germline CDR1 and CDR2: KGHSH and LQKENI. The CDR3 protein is CASSRDRVEAFF. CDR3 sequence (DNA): TGTGCCAGCTCACGGGACAGAGTAGAAGCTTTCTTT.

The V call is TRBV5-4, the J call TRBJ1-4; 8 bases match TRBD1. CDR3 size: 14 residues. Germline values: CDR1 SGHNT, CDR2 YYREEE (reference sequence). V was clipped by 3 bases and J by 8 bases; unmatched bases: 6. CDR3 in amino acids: CASSSGQGREKLFF. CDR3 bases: TGTGCCAGCAGCTCCGGACAGGGTCGGGAAAAACTGTTTTTT.

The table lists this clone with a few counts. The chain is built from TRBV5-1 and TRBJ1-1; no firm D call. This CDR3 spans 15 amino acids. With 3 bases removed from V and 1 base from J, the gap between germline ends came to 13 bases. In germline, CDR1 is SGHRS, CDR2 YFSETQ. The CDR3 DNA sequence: TGCGCCAGCAGCTGGGCGGGGATTGGGAACACTGAAGCTTTCTTT. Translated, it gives CASSWAGIGNTEAFF.

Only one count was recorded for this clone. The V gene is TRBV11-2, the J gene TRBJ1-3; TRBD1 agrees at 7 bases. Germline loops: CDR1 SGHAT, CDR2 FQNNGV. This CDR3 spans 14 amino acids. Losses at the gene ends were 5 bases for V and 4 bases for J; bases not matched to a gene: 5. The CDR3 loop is CASSTTGAGNTIYF. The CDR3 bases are TGTGCCAGCAGCACCACAGGGGCAGGAAACACCATATATTTT.

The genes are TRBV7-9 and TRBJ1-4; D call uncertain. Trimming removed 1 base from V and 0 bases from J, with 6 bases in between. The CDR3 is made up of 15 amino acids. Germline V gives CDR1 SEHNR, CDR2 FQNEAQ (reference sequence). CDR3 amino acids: CASSLDTATNEKLFF. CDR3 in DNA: TGTGCCAGCAGCTTAGATACAGCAACTAATGAAAAACTGTTTTTT.

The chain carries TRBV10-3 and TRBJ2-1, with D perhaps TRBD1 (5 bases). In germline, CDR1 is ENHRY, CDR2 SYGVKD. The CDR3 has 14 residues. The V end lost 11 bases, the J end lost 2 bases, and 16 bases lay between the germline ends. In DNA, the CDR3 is TGTGCCTCTGGGCCGGACACCACCTACAATGAGCAGTTCTTC. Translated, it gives CASGPDTTYNEQFF.

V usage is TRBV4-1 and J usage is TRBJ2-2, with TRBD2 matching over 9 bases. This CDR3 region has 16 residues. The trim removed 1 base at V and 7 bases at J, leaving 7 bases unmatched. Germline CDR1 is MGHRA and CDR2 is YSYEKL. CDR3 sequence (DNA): TGCGCCAGCAGCCAAGTACGCGGGGGGGCGGTCGGGGAGCTGTTTTTT. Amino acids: CASSQVRGGAVGELFF.

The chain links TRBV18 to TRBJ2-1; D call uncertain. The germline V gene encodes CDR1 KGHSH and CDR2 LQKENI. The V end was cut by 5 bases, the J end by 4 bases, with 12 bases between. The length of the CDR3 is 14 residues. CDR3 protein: CASSSKRNYNEQFF. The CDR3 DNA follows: TGTGCCAGCTCATCGAAGAGAAATTACAATGAGCAGTTCTTC.

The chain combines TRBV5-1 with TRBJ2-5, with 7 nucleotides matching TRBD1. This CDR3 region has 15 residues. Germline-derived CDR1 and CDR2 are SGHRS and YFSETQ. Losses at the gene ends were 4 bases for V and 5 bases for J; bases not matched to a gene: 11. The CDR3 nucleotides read TGCGCCAGCAGCCCCAGGGGGACCGGCGGGGAGACCCAGTACTTC. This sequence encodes CASSPRGTGGETQYF.

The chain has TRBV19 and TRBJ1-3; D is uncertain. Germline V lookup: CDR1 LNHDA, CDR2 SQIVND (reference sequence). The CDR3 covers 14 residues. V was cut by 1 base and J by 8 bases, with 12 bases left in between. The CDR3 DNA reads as TGTGCCAGTAGTATAGGAGGAGGGCTGGACACCATATATTTT. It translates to CASSIGGGLDTIYF.

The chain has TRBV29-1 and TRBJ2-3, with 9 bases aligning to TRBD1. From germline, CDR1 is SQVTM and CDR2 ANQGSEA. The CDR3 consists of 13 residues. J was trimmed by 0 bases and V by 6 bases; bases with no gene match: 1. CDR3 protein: CSVGTGSTDTQYF. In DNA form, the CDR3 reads TGCAGCGTCGGGACAGGGAGCACAGATACGCAGTATTTT.

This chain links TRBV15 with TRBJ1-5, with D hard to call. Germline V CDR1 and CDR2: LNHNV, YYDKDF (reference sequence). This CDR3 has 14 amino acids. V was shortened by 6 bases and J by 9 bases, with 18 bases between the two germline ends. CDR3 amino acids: CATSPGEPPPPQHF. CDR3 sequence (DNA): TGTGCCACCAGTCCAGGCGAGCCCCCCCCGCCCCAGCATTTT.